A selection of T cell receptor beta chains follows, all from one sample in a study of CD8 T cells in ankylosing spondylitis. TCRdb re-analysed the 5' RACE reads in MiXCR, keeping a single row per CDR3 protein. The repertoire includes some 90,000 distinct CDR3 sequences, around 30% of them detected once, and approximately 59% sits in the top ten. Sequenced: blood, either unsorted or a sorted T cell fraction (not recorded which). These TCRs come from a male donor with ankylosing spondylitis or in good health (not recorded which). CDR3s include the opening cysteine and the closing phenylalanine or tryptophan. D genes are given only for firm matches. Rows may omit the clone size; those that give it use once, few, many or a size class.

-	TRBV3-1	TRBJ2-3	TRBD2	TGTGCCAGCAGCCAAGAACTACTAGCGGGGGGCCTAGTGGATACGCAGTATTTT	CASSQELLAGGLVDTQYF
-	TRBV29-1	TRBJ2-2	-	TGCAGCGTTGGAGTTACCGGCACCGGGGAGCTGTTTTTT	CSVGVTGTGELFF
-	TRBV9	TRBJ1-1	TRBD1	TGTGCCAGCACCCCGGGGGCGGGACAGGGTTCGTTGAACACTGAAGCTTTCTTT	CASTPGAGQGSLNTEAFF
-	TRBV15	TRBJ2-1	-	TGTGCCACCAGCAGTGGTAGGGGCTCCTACAATGAGCAGTTCTTC	CATSSGRGSYNEQFF
-	TRBV12-3/TRBV12-4	TRBJ1-5	-	TGTGCCAGCAGCCCACCCGGGGTAGGGTGGGTCGGTCAGCCCCAGCATTTT	CASSPPGVGWVGQPQHF
-	TRBV5-5	TRBJ2-3	-	TGTGCCAGCGCTCTGGCAGGTCCAGATACGCAGTATTTT	CASALAGPDTQYF
-	TRBV5-1	TRBJ2-5	TRBD1	TGCGCCAGCAGCTCGACAGGGGGCGACGAGACCCAGTACTTC	CASSSTGGDETQYF
few	TRBV12-3/TRBV12-4	TRBJ1-5	-	TGTGCCAGCAGTTCCCCCGCTCAGCCCCAGCATTTT	CASSSPAQPQHF
-	TRBV2	TRBJ2-6	-	TGTGCCAGCAGTGCAAACAGGGTCGGGTCTGGGGCCAACGTCCTGACTTTC	CASSANRVGSGANVLTF
-	TRBV12-3/TRBV12-4	TRBJ1-4	-	TGTGCCAGCAGAAAACAGAGGAACAATGAAAAACTGTTTTTT	CASRKQRNNEKLFF
-	TRBV24-1	TRBJ1-5	-	TGTGCCACCAGTGATTTTAATTACAGGAGGGACAATCAGCCCCAGCATTTT	CATSDFNYRRDNQPQHF
-	TRBV9	TRBJ2-3	TRBD2	TGTGCCAGCAGCTTCTTAGCGGGAGAGGGGACAGATACGCAGTATTTT	CASSFLAGEGTDTQYF
-	TRBV5-6	TRBJ2-1	TRBD1	TGTGCCAGCAGCGGACAGGGCCTTTACAATGAGCAGTTCTTC	CASSGQGLYNEQFF
-	TRBV11-2	TRBJ2-1	-	TGTGCCAGCCTCCACTCAAATGAGCAGTTCTTC	CASLHSNEQFF
few	TRBV20-1	TRBJ1-2	TRBD1	TGCAGTGCTAGAGATAGAGGACAGGGCGGAAAAGGCTACACCTTC	CSARDRGQGGKGYTF
few	TRBV19	TRBJ1-2	TRBD1	TGTGCCAGTAGTACCTGGGACAGGGGTGGATATGGCTACACCTTC	CASSTWDRGGYGYTF
few	TRBV6-5	TRBJ2-3	TRBD1	TGTGCCAGCAGTTACTCTGGGACAGCCAGAAGTAGAGTTACGCAGTATTTT	CASSYSGTARSRVTQYF
-	TRBV29-1	TRBJ1-1	TRBD1	TGCAGCGTTGTGACAGGGGGTGGAGGAGCTTTCTTT	CSVVTGGGGAFF
few	TRBV6-1	TRBJ1-6	-	TGTGCCAGCAGGTCTCCACACGAATATAATTCACCCCTCCACTTT	CASRSPHEYNSPLHF
-	TRBV9	TRBJ2-2	-	TGTGCCAGCAGCGTATCGCCAGGGGAGCTGTTTTTT	CASSVSPGELFF
-	TRBV20-1	TRBJ2-7	-	TGCAGTGCTAGAGATAGGTCTTGGGGAGCCTACGAGCAGTACTTC	CSARDRSWGAYEQYF
-	TRBV5-1	TRBJ1-1	-	TGCGCCAGCCGCAAGGGAGTCCTGGGAACTGAAGCTTTCTTT	CASRKGVLGTEAFF
many	TRBV20-1	TRBJ1-6	-	TGCAGTGCCCCTGGGAGGGGCGGCTCACCCCTCCACTTT	CSAPGRGGSPLHF
few	TRBV27	TRBJ1-1	-	TGTGCCAGCAGTCTAAACACCGGAAGAACTGAAGCTTTCTTT	CASSLNTGRTEAFF
-	TRBV9	TRBJ2-1	TRBD2	TGTGCCAGCAGCGTGTCGCCGGGAGGCACCAATGAGCAGTTCTTC	CASSVSPGGTNEQFF
many	TRBV9	TRBJ2-7	-	TGTGCCAGCAGCGTAGACCCCGCGGGCCCGCTGATAGAGCAGTACTTC	CASSVDPAGPLIEQYF
few	TRBV5-1	TRBJ1-3	-	TGCGCCAGCAGCTGGACTGGGTCCTCAGGAAACACCATATATTTT	CASSWTGSSGNTIYF
-	TRBV15	TRBJ1-5	-	TGTGCCACCAGCAGAGGAAATTATCAGCCCCAGCATTTT	CATSRGNYQPQHF
-	TRBV5-1	TRBJ2-7	-	TGCGCCAGCAGGGTTAGCGTCTCCTACGAGCAGTACTTC	CASRVSVSYEQYF
many	TRBV10-3	TRBJ2-5	-	TGTGCCATCAGAGCCGGGGATCAAGAGACCCAGTACTTC	CAIRAGDQETQYF
-	TRBV7-9	TRBJ1-2	-	TGTGCCAGCAGCTTAGAGACAGGAGTCGGTGGCTACACCTTC	CASSLETGVGGYTF
-	TRBV5-1	TRBJ1-2	-	TGCGCCAGCAGCCCTAACCAAGATGGCGGCTACACCTTC	CASSPNQDGGYTF
-	TRBV29-1	TRBJ2-5	-	TGCAGCGTTGAAACAGACAGCCAAGAGACCCAGTACTTC	CSVETDSQETQYF
-	TRBV5-1	TRBJ1-2	-	TGCGCCAGCAGCTTGGTTCCTCTCTCGAACTATGGCTACACCTTC	CASSLVPLSNYGYTF
few	TRBV29-1	TRBJ1-6	-	TGCAGCGCCCAGGGAACCTATAATTCACCCCTCCACTTT	CSAQGTYNSPLHF
many	TRBV20-1	TRBJ2-1	TRBD2	TGCAGTGCTAGGGTCTCTTCGACTAGCCAGCAGTTCTTC	CSARVSSTSQQFF
-	TRBV4-2	TRBJ2-3	-	TGTGCCAGCAGCCAAGATCGGACACAGACTCCGGGCACAGATACGCAGTATTTT	CASSQDRTQTPGTDTQYF
-	TRBV4-2	TRBJ2-1	TRBD2	TGTGCCAGCAGCCAAGTGAGACTAGCGGCTGCCAATGAGCAGTTCTTC	CASSQVRLAAANEQFF
-	TRBV12-3/TRBV12-4	TRBJ1-6	-	TGTGCCAGCAGCCTCTTGGGGGTTAATTCACCCCTCCACTTT	CASSLLGVNSPLHF
many	TRBV20-1	TRBJ2-1	-	TGCAGTGCTGGAACAACCTACAATGAGCAGTTCTTC	CSAGTTYNEQFF